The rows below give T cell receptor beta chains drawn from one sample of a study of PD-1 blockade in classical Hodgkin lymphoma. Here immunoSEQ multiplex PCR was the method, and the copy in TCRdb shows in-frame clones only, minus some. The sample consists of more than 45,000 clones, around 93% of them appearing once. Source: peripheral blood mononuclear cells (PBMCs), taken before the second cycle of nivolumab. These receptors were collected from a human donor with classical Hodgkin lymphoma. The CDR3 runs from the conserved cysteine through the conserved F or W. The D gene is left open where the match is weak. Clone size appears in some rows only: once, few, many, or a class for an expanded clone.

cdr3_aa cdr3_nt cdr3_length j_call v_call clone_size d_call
CASSFLGADQPQHF TGTGCCAGCAGTTTCTTGGGGGCCGATCAGCCCCAGCATTTT 14 TRBJ1-5 TRBV28 - -
CASSLVGDREQFF TGTGCCAGCAGCTTAGTTGGGGATAGGGAGCAGTTCTTC 13 TRBJ2-1 TRBV7-2 - -
CASSQDGSGSTEAFF TGCGCCAGCAGCCAAGATGGCAGCGGGAGCACTGAAGCTTTCTTT 15 TRBJ1-1 TRBV4-3 - -
CASSLDRGRVAYGYTF TGTGCCAGCAGCTTAGACAGGGGGCGTGTGGCCTATGGCTACACCTTC 16 TRBJ1-2 TRBV7-8 - TRBD1
CASSPRGIVSYEQYF TGTGCCAGCAGTCCCCGGGGGATTGTGAGCTACGAGCAGTACTTC 15 TRBJ2-7 TRBV27 - -
CASSLATSGSEQYF TGTGCCAGCAGCTTGGCTACTAGCGGGTCCGAGCAGTACTTC 14 TRBJ2-7 TRBV7-2 - TRBD2
CASSSGQNYEQYF TGTGCCAGCAGCTCTGGACAGAACTACGAGCAGTACTTC 13 TRBJ2-7 TRBV5-4 once -
CASSLERQRETQYF TGTGCCAGCAGCTTGGAGAGACAGCGGGAGACCCAGTACTTC 14 TRBJ2-5 TRBV5-4 once -
CASSSEPGPSYEQYF TGTGCCAGCAGCTCCGAACCTGGGCCCTCCTACGAGCAGTACTTC 15 TRBJ2-7 TRBV7-7 once -
CASSFGGSDTEAFF TGCGCCAGCAGTTTCGGGGGCTCGGACACTGAAGCTTTCTTT 14 TRBJ1-1 TRBV10-2 - -
CASSSLQETQYF TGTGCCAGCAGCTCTTTACAAGAGACCCAGTACTTC 12 TRBJ2-5 TRBV7-9 - -
CASSYSKGTGPYEQYF TGTGCCAGCAGTTACTCGAAGGGGACAGGGCCGTACGAGCAGTACTTC 16 TRBJ2-7 TRBV6-6 - TRBD1
CAISESGTLKNIQYF TGTGCCATCAGTGAGTCCGGGACACTCAAAAACATTCAGTACTTC 15 TRBJ2-4 TRBV10-3 - -
CASRSSANEQFF TGTGCCAGCAGATCCTCAGCAAATGAGCAGTTCTTC 12 TRBJ2-1 TRBV13 - -
CASSLWRDSPNYGYTF TGCGCCAGCAGCTTGTGGAGGGACAGCCCTAACTATGGCTACACCTTC 16 TRBJ1-2 TRBV5-1 few TRBD1
CASTKGQGATGELFF TGTGCCAGCACGAAGGGACAGGGGGCCACCGGGGAGCTGTTTTTT 15 TRBJ2-2 TRBV9 - TRBD1
CASSTGGLDPFYEQYF TGTGCCAGCTCCACGGGGGGGCTAGACCCGTTTTACGAGCAGTACTTC 16 TRBJ2-7 TRBV6-4 - TRBD2
CASSRGGVAGAGKLFF TGTGCCAGCTCTCGAGGAGGGGTCGCTGGGGCCGGGAAACTGTTTTTT 16 TRBJ1-4 TRBV21-1 - -
CAISRQNTGGAGNQPQHF TGTGCCATCAGCCGACAAAACACAGGGGGCGCGGGCAATCAGCCCCAGCATTTT 18 TRBJ1-5 TRBV10-3 - TRBD1
CASSFMAPNTEAFF TGTGCCAGCAGTTTCATGGCGCCAAACACTGAAGCTTTCTTT 14 TRBJ1-1 TRBV5-6 - -
CSVEDTPDGYTF TGCAGCGTTGAAGACACTCCGGATGGCTACACCTTC 12 TRBJ1-2 TRBV29-1 - -
CASSAPVGGSEFF TGTGCCAGCAGCGCCCCGGTGGGGGGATCGGAGTTCTTC 13 TRBJ2-1 TRBV9 once -
CASSLGAANTEAFF TGTGCCAGCAGCTTAGGCGCAGCGAACACTGAAGCTTTCTTT 14 TRBJ1-1 TRBV11-3 few -
CASSLGGDHRVRGYTF TGTGCCAGCAGCTTGGGGGGGGACCACAGGGTGAGAGGCTACACCTTC 16 TRBJ1-2 TRBV5-4 - -
CASSLGLGNTIYF TGTGCCAGCAGCCTGGGCCTAGGAAACACCATATATTTT 13 TRBJ1-3 TRBV5-8 - -
CASSLVGGKGSYEQYF TGCGCCAGCAGCTTGGTTGGGGGCAAGGGGTCCTACGAGCAGTACTTC 16 TRBJ2-7 TRBV5-1 - -
CASSSGYRTPYEQYF TGTGCCAGCAGCTCGGGTTACAGGACACCCTACGAGCAGTACTTC 15 TRBJ2-7 TRBV5-6 - -
CASSPLDMSSYNEQFF TGTGCCAGCTCACCCCTCGACATGAGCTCCTACAATGAGCAGTTCTTC 16 TRBJ2-1 TRBV18 - -
CASSQDPYKGGLGEQFF TGCGCCAGCAGCCAAGATCCTTATAAAGGGGGCCTGGGTGAGCAGTTCTTC 17 TRBJ2-1 TRBV4-3 - TRBD1
CASSALAGAQETQYF TGCGCCAGCAGCGCTCTGGCTGGGGCCCAGGAGACCCAGTACTTC 15 TRBJ2-5 TRBV5-1 - -
CATPDGTGELFF TGTGCCACCCCGGACGGCACCGGGGAGCTGTTTTTT 12 TRBJ2-2 TRBV7-8 - -
CASSSSGITDTQYF TGTGCCAGCAGCTCTAGCGGGATAACAGATACGCAGTATTTT 14 TRBJ2-3 TRBV9 - TRBD2
CASSLGGQGYEKLFF TGTGCCAGCAGCTTAGGCGGGCAGGGCTATGAAAAACTGTTTTTT 15 TRBJ1-4 TRBV7-2 - -
CASSFGGRGSPLHF TGTGCCAGCAGTTTTGGGGGAAGGGGTTCACCCCTCCACTTT 14 TRBJ1-6 TRBV27 - -
CASSLMDRGGSPLHF TGTGCCAGCAGTTTAATGGACAGGGGTGGTTCACCCCTCCACTTT 15 TRBJ1-6 TRBV27 - TRBD1
CASSQASGTAQNIQYF TGTGCCAGCAGCCAAGCATCCGGGACAGCACAAAACATTCAGTACTTC 16 TRBJ2-4 TRBV4-2 once TRBD1
CASSPQAGSNQPQHF TGTGCCAGCAGCCCCCAAGCAGGTAGCAATCAGCCCCAGCATTTT 15 TRBJ1-5 TRBV5-6 - -
CASSSPGQGYSGANVLTF TGTGCCAGCAGCTCCCCGGGACAGGGATACTCTGGGGCCAACGTCCTGACTTTC 18 TRBJ2-6 TRBV7-9 - TRBD1
CSAEDRGAPNEQFF TGCAGCGCCGAGGACAGGGGCGCCCCCAATGAGCAGTTCTTC 14 TRBJ2-1 TRBV29-1 - TRBD1
CASSPVSQETQYF TGTGCCAGCAGCCCCGTGAGCCAAGAGACCCAGTACTTC 13 TRBJ2-5 TRBV7-2 - -
CASSLASRQGIYSNQPQHF TGTGCCAGCAGCTTAGCGTCGAGACAGGGGATATATAGCAATCAGCCCCAGCATTTT 19 TRBJ1-5 TRBV7-2 - TRBD1
CSVPLGDRGPDTQYF TGCAGCGTTCCCCTGGGGGACAGGGGTCCAGATACGCAGTATTTT 15 TRBJ2-3 TRBV29-1 - TRBD1